Below, 29 T cell receptor beta chains from the same sample are listed, as sequenced in a study of cytomegalovirus exposure and HLA in healthy donors. The PCR employed 60 Vbeta primers together with 13 Jbeta primers. The assay was immunoSEQ multiplex PCR, and TCRdb's table has in-frame clones only and misses some. The sample lists approximately 150,000 clones, approximately 79% occurring once. Input material: PBMCs. The receptors here all came from a man aged 45-65 years in good health and CMV-seropositive.

The V and J genes are TRBV5-1 and TRBJ2-3, with 9 nucleotides matching TRBD1. V was clipped by 3 bases and J by 4 bases; unmatched bases: 6. This CDR3 region has 15 residues. Per the germline V gene, CDR1 is SGHRS and CDR2 is YFSETQ. The CDR3 sequence: CASSWGQGGADTQYF. DNA of the CDR3: TGCGCCAGCAGCTGGGGACAGGGCGGGGCAGATACGCAGTATTTT.

J is TRBJ2-3 and V is TRBV27, with TRBD1 as a possible D gene (6 bases). CDR1 is MNHEY and CDR2 is SMNVEV in the germline V gene (reference sequence). This CDR3 has 15 residues. Deletions cut 10 bases from V and 0 bases from J, with 17 bases between. This chain's CDR3 is CAKRGGDSSTDTQYF. The CDR3 coding sequence is TGTGCCAAACGAGGGGGAGATTCTAGCACAGATACGCAGTATTTT.

CDR3 sequence reads: CATGLSGYEQYF. CDR3 DNA sequence: TGTGCCACCGGACTATCCGGCTACGAGCAGTACTTC. This rearrangement joins TRBV15 to TRBJ2-7, with D maybe TRBD2 (6 bases). This CDR3 is 12 amino acids long. Germline V CDR1 and CDR2: LNHNV, YYDKDF (reference sequence). Trimming removed 8 bases from V and 3 bases from J, with 11 bases in between.

This chain connects TRBV5-1 to TRBJ2-1; possibly TRBD1 for D (5 bases). The germline V gene encodes CDR1 SGHRS and CDR2 YFSETQ. The CDR3 is 14 amino acids. Trimming left V 4 bases short and J 4 bases short, with 12 bases between. This CDR3 is CASSQTRQYNEQFF. CDR3 sequence (DNA): TGCGCCAGCAGCCAAACACGACAGTACAATGAGCAGTTCTTC.

This clone was counted a few times. The chain couples TRBV9 to TRBJ2-7; no firm D call. Germline V lookup: CDR1 SGDLS, CDR2 YYNGEE. V was shortened by 0 bases and J by 0 bases, with 7 bases between the two germline ends. The CDR3 spans 14 residues. CDR3 in DNA: TGTGCCAGCAGCGTAGCGGCAGGCTCCTACGAGCAGTACTTC. It specifies CASSVAAGSYEQYF.

The chain recombines TRBV19 with TRBJ1-4, with D perhaps TRBD1 (6 bases). V was cut by 9 bases and J by 3 bases, with 11 bases left in between. Germline V CDR1 and CDR2: LNHDA, SQIVND (reference sequence). The CDR3 totals 13 residues. In DNA, the CDR3 is TGTGCCAGCGGGGGGGCGGCTAATGAAAAACTGTTTTTT. This encodes CASGGAANEKLFF.

The chain uses TRBV15 and TRBJ2-7; tentative D call: TRBD2 (6 bases). With 1 base removed from V and 0 bases from J, the gap between germline ends came to 13 bases. Per germline, CDR1 LNHNV and CDR2 YYDKDF (reference sequence). This CDR3 spans 16 amino acids. The CDR3 reads CATSRVQSGDSYEQYF. Here the CDR3 DNA reads TGTGCCACCAGCAGAGTTCAGTCGGGAGACTCCTACGAGCAGTACTTC. The variable domain in full, completed from reference TRBV15 and TRBJ2-7, reads DAMVIQNPRYQVTQFGKPVTLSCSQTLNHNVMYWYQQKSSQAPKLLFHYYDKDFNNEADTPDNFQSRRPNTSFCFLDIRSPGLGDTAMYLCATSRVQSGDSYEQYFGPGTRLTVT.

The chain couples TRBV5-1 to TRBJ1-3; tentative D call: TRBD1 (5 bases). CDR1 SGHRS and CDR2 YFSETQ come from the germline V gene. With 0 bases removed from V and 0 bases from J, the gap between germline ends came to 13 bases. The CDR3 contains 17 residues. The DNA of the CDR3 is TGCGCCAGCAGCTTGGGTTCGGGGGGGAGCTCTGGAAACACCATATATTTT. It is translated as CASSLGSGGSSGNTIYF.

The V gene is TRBV7-5, the J gene TRBJ2-1; the table calls TRBD2, which could not be checked here. TRBV7-5 is noted as a pseudogene. The CDR3 contains 16 residues. CDR3 in DNA: TGTGCCAGAAGCTCCGGGTTAGCGGGAGAGGGCAATGAGCAGTTCTTC. This gives the protein CARSSGLAGEGNEQFF.

V and J are TRBV11-1 and TRBJ2-5; maybe TRBD2 (6 bases). This CDR3 is 15 amino acids long. Trimming left V 1 base short and J 4 bases short, with 13 bases between. From germline, CDR1 is SGHAT and CDR2 FQDESV (reference sequence). The CDR3, as DNA: TGTGCCAGCAGCTTAGGCGGGGTTCTTGCAGAGACCCAGTACTTC. Translating it yields CASSLGGVLAETQYF.

The V and J genes are TRBV27 and TRBJ2-3, with D unclear. The CDR3 totals 15 residues. Germline CDR1 is MNHEY and CDR2 is SMNVEV (reference sequence). The V end was cut by 7 bases, the J end by 2 bases, with 16 bases between. The CDR3 reads CASTTGLYYTDTQYF. For the CDR3, the DNA is TGTGCCAGCACCACGGGTCTCTACTACACAGATACGCAGTATTTT.

V gene TRBV27 combines with J gene TRBJ2-5; TRBD2 matches 11 bases. Per the germline V gene, CDR1 is MNHEY and CDR2 is SMNVEV (reference sequence). Unmatched junction bases numbered 5, after V lost 4 bases and J lost 4 bases. CDR3 length equals 15 residues. CDR3: CASSSRTSGRETQYF. The CDR3 coding sequence is TGTGCCAGCAGTTCTCGAACTAGCGGGAGAGAGACCCAGTACTTC.

CDR3 bases: TGTGCCAGCAGTTTCATTCCTCGACAGGTCAATCAGCCCCAGCATTTT. Its translation: CASSFIPRQVNQPQHF. The rearrangement links TRBV28 to TRBJ1-5, with D possibly matching TRBD1 (6 bases). Germline CDR1 reads MDHEN; CDR2 reads SYDVKM. Deletions cut 3 bases from V and 3 bases from J, with 15 bases between. The CDR3 is made up of 16 amino acids.

This clone has just a few counts. The chain carries TRBV5-6 and TRBJ2-1; TRBD2 aligns across 14 bases. Germline lookup yields CDR1 SGHDT and CDR2 YYEEEE. The CDR3 is 16 residues long. With 3 bases clipped from V and 5 bases from J, the junction kept 4 bases outside the gene matches. The CDR3 here is CASSSKGLAGDNEQFF. In nucleotides, the CDR3 is TGTGCCAGCAGCTCTAAGGGACTAGCGGGGGACAATGAGCAGTTCTTC.

The chain is built from TRBV21-1 and TRBJ2-2; the tabulated D call, TRBD2, remains unverified against the DNA. TRBV21-1 is a known pseudogene. The CDR3 consists of 17 residues. The CDR3 is CASSKALLAGAIGELFF. The DNA for the CDR3 is TGTGCCAGCAGCAAAGCGCTGCTAGCGGGAGCGATCGGGGAGCTGTTTTTT.

This clone was seen a single time. The J gene is TRBJ1-5, the V gene TRBV19; 7 nucleotides align to TRBD1. Germline CDR1 is LNHDA and CDR2 is SQIVND (reference sequence). The CDR3 runs to 17 residues. The junction had 16 bases not matched to a gene; V was cut back by 6 bases and J by 5 bases. CDR3 nucleotides: TGTGCCAGTAGGAGTAGAAAGGGGGCGGATGGTTATCAGCCCCAGCATTTT. Amino acid sequence: CASRSRKGADGYQPQHF.

The chain links TRBV18 to TRBJ1-1; D is uncertain. Germline V gene lookup returns CDR1 KGHSH and CDR2 LQKENI. This CDR3 contains 15 residues. The ends were cut back, 1 base at V and 1 base at J, with 10 bases in the middle. The CDR3 sequence is CASSPQEGGNTEAFF. CDR3 in DNA: TGTGCCAGCTCACCACAGGAGGGAGGGAACACTGAAGCTTTCTTT.

The chain recombines TRBV6-4 with TRBJ2-1; 7 bases match TRBD2. This CDR3 spans 12 amino acids. Per germline, CDR1 MRHNA and CDR2 SNTAGT. V gave up 5 bases and J gave up 10 bases; unmatched junction bases: 5. Here the CDR3 DNA reads TGTGCCAGCAGTACTAAAGCGGGGGAGCAGTTCTTC. The encoded protein is CASSTKAGEQFF.

This sequence joins TRBV5-1 and TRBJ2-7; TRBD2 is a possible D gene (7 bases). This CDR3 has 16 amino acids. V was cut by 5 bases and J by 3 bases, with 21 bases left in between. CDR1 SGHRS and CDR2 YFSETQ come from the germline V gene. The CDR3 nucleotides read TGCGCCAGCAGTCGCCAGGGTGCGGGGGCGGGCTACGAGCAGTACTTC. Amino acids: CASSRQGAGAGYEQYF.

The V and J genes are TRBV19 and TRBJ1-2; D is perhaps TRBD1 (5 bases). Germline CDR1 is LNHDA and CDR2 is SQIVND (reference sequence). V lost 3 bases, J lost 2 bases, and 13 bases lay in between. The CDR3 covers 15 residues. The CDR3 protein is CASSIGRVRNYGYTF. CDR3 sequence (DNA): TGTGCCAGTAGTATTGGCAGGGTAAGAAACTATGGCTACACCTTC.

The chain combines TRBV5-1 with TRBJ1-6; no clear D gene. Trimming pared 4 bases from V and 0 bases from J, leaving 14 bases between. This CDR3 comprises 17 residues. The germline gives CDR1 SGHRS, CDR2 YFSETQ. CDR3 sequence (DNA): TGCGCCAGCAGCCCCTCATCACTGAACTCCTATAATTCACCCCTCCACTTT. Translated, it gives CASSPSSLNSYNSPLHF.

V and J are TRBV6-5 and TRBJ2-5; tentatively, D is TRBD1 (6 bases). This CDR3 region has 14 residues. Between the trimmed V and J ends, which lost 2 bases and 2 bases, there was a span of 9 bases. Germline V gene data show CDR1 as MNHEY and CDR2 as SVGAGI. The DNA of the CDR3 is TGTGCCAGCAGTTACATGACAGGACAAGAGACCCAGTACTTC. This sequence encodes CASSYMTGQETQYF.

The rearrangement uses TRBV7-9 and TRBJ1-6, with D unresolved. V was clipped by 1 base and J by 10 bases, with 5 bases between them. Germline CDR1 is SEHNR and CDR2 is FQNEAQ (reference sequence). The CDR3 has 12 residues. In DNA form, the CDR3 reads TGTGCCAGCAGCTTAGAGAGATCACCCCTCCACTTT. Amino acids: CASSLERSPLHF.

The V and J genes are TRBV10-3 and TRBJ2-7; TRBD2 is a possible D gene (6 bases). Germline CDR1 reads ENHRY; CDR2 reads SYGVKD. V gave up 2 bases and J gave up 2 bases, with 13 bases separating them. This CDR3 region has 15 residues. Here the CDR3 reads CAISEDSGHPYEQYF. CDR3 bases: TGTGCCATCAGTGAGGATAGCGGCCATCCCTACGAGCAGTACTTC.

The chain carries TRBV30 and TRBJ2-1, with D maybe TRBD2 (5 bases). The V gene's germline CDR1 is GTSNPN and CDR2 SVGIG (reference sequence). V lost 3 bases, J lost 9 bases, and 18 bases lay in between. The CDR3 is made up of 14 amino acids. The CDR3 region has the DNA TGTGCCTGGAGCGGGATCGAACGGACCGGTGAGCAGTTCTTC. This gives the protein CAWSGIERTGEQFF.

The V gene is TRBV7-8, the J gene TRBJ2-3; TRBD2 agrees at 7 bases. This CDR3 comprises 15 residues. CDR1 is SGHVS and CDR2 is FQNEAQ in the germline V gene. Trimming removed 5 bases from V and 3 bases from J; junction bases left unmatched: 8. In DNA, the CDR3 is TGTGCCAGCAGCACCCGTGACGGGAGGACAGATACGCAGTATTTT. As protein: CASSTRDGRTDTQYF.

This clone was recorded only once. J is TRBJ2-5 and V is TRBV6-5; TRBD1 agrees at 8 bases. With the DNA end fitting TRBJ2-7 better, the J assignment may be wrong. The CDR3 loop spans 14 amino acids. CDR1 and CDR2 (germline): MNHEY, SVGAGI. CDR3 bases: TGTGCCAGCAGTCAGGACAGGGAAGCCTACGAGCAGTACTTC. The encoded protein is CASSQDREAYEQYF.

The V gene is TRBV7-9, the J gene TRBJ2-1; a weak D match, TRBD1 (5 bases). There are 16 residues in the CDR3. V was clipped by 4 bases and J by 0 bases, with 13 bases between them. Germline V gene lookup returns CDR1 SEHNR and CDR2 FQNEAQ (reference sequence). The CDR3 here is CASSSGARSSYNEQFF. CDR3 sequence (DNA): TGTGCCAGCAGCTCTGGGGCTCGGAGCTCCTACAATGAGCAGTTCTTC.

The rearrangement links TRBV28 to TRBJ2-1, with a possible D match to TRBD2 (6 bases). The germline gives CDR1 MDHEN, CDR2 SYDVKM. CDR3 length: 15 residues. Trimming took off 6 bases at V and 2 bases at J, with 14 bases between the two ends. The CDR3 is CASSSGAAPYNEQFF. The CDR3 DNA is TGTGCCAGCAGCTCGGGAGCGGCCCCCTACAATGAGCAGTTCTTC.